The 23 T cell receptor beta chains in this list originate from one sample, sequenced in a study of post-analysis software for immune sequencing data. Study results and limitations: TRBV5-6, TRBV5-1 and TRBV20-1 were among 4 or 5 TRBV segments more frequent in patients than controls.

These receptors lack a known antigen. Every TCR beta cDNA library bore unique molecular identifiers. TCRdb re-derived calls from the PCR reads in MiXCR, one entry per CDR3 protein. The table records around 710,000 distinct CDR3 sequences, more than 45% of them present only once. Sample: blood. The receptors stem from a girl aged 10-17 years with multiple sclerosis.

This clonotype showed up just a few times. The chain carries TRBV5-6 and TRBJ2-3; 8 nucleotides agree with TRBD1. Germline loops: CDR1 SGHDT, CDR2 YYEEEE. The V and J ends lost 0 bases and 9 bases, in that order; junction bases with no gene match: 0. The CDR3 has 12 residues. In DNA form, the CDR3 reads TGTGCCAGCAGCTTGGACAGGGGGACGCAGTATTTT. It encodes CASSLDRGTQYF.

This chain connects TRBV28 to TRBJ2-3, with a possible D match to TRBD2 (6 bases). Trimming cost V 3 bases and J 2 bases, with 12 bases left between them. The germline gives CDR1 MDHEN, CDR2 SYDVKM. The CDR3 runs to 15 residues. This CDR3 is CASSFFGGNTDTQYF. The DNA of the CDR3 is TGTGCCAGCAGTTTTTTCGGCGGGAACACAGATACGCAGTATTTT. Based on the CDR3 plus reference TRBV28 and TRBJ2-3, the full variable domain is DVKVTQSSRYLVKRTGEKVFLECVQDMDHENMFWYRQDPGLGLRLIYFSYDVKMKEKGDIPEGYSVSREKKERFSLILESASTNQTSMYLCASSFFGGNTDTQYFGPGTRLTVL.

This clonotype was detected only a few times. The V gene is TRBV6-6, the J gene TRBJ2-1, with 8 bases lining up with TRBD2. The V and J ends lost 5 bases and 7 bases, in that order; junction bases with no gene match: 13. CDR1 is MNHNY and CDR2 is SVGAGI in the germline V gene (reference sequence). CDR3 size: 16 residues. The CDR3 sequence: CASSPDGGGRSNEQFF. CDR3 nucleotides: TGTGCCAGCAGTCCCGACGGAGGCGGGAGGAGTAATGAGCAGTTCTTC.

V gene TRBV7-9 combines with J gene TRBJ2-3; D remains ambiguous. The ends were cut back, 7 bases at V and 0 bases at J, with 14 bases in the middle. Germline V gene data show CDR1 as SEHNR and CDR2 as FQNEAQ (reference sequence). The CDR3 has 15 residues. CDR3 sequence: CASKHRFSSTDTQYF. CDR3 nucleotides: TGTGCCAGCAAACACCGGTTTAGCAGCACAGATACGCAGTATTTT.

This chain connects TRBV7-9 to TRBJ2-1; TRBD2 matches at 8 bases. CDR1 is SEHNR and CDR2 is FQNEAQ in the germline V gene (reference sequence). The CDR3 sequence is 15 residues long. The V segment lost 2 bases and the J segment 6 bases; nucleotides outside the gene matches: 6. CDR3 loop: CASSLRREGGNEQFF. The CDR3 bases are TGTGCCAGCAGCTTACGCCGGGAGGGGGGCAATGAGCAGTTCTTC.

This chain links TRBV7-9 with TRBJ2-1, with 9 bases identical to TRBD2. Germline CDR1 is SEHNR and CDR2 is FQNEAQ (reference sequence). V was clipped by 5 bases and J by 8 bases; unmatched bases: 10. The CDR3 runs 15 residues. The CDR3 DNA sequence: TGTGCCAGCAGCGCAGACTTAGCGGGAGAGGATGAGCAGTTCTTC. This gives the protein CASSADLAGEDEQFF.

The sample holds a few counts of this clonotype. The rearrangement links TRBV5-1 to TRBJ1-6; D ambiguous. Per the germline V gene, CDR1 is SGHRS and CDR2 is YFSETQ. This CDR3 comprises 16 residues. Trimming pared 0 bases from V and 8 bases from J, leaving 15 bases between. The CDR3 nucleotides are TGCGCCAGCAGCTTGGGAGGGCTATTGACCCATTCACCCCTCCACTTT. This codes for CASSLGGLLTHSPLHF.

CDR3 in DNA: TGTGCCAGCAGCCCCATCAGTGACGGGAATGCGGCAGATACGCAGTATTTT. This gives the protein CASSPISDGNAADTQYF. The J gene is TRBJ2-3, the V gene TRBV7-9; tentatively, D is TRBD2 (5 bases). Deletions cut 5 bases from V and 4 bases from J, with 22 bases between. The germline V gene has CDR1 SEHNR and CDR2 FQNEAQ (reference sequence). The CDR3 length is 17 residues.

V usage is TRBV29-1 and J usage is TRBJ2-1; no definite D call. Germline lookup yields CDR1 SQVTM and CDR2 ANQGSEA. V lost 5 bases and J lost 6, with 14 bases in between. The CDR3 contains 13 residues. Written as DNA, the CDR3 is TGCAGCGTTACGGTGCGGATCCTCAATGAGCAGTTCTTC. It is translated as CSVTVRILNEQFF.

This clonotype came up a few times. This sequence joins TRBV27 and TRBJ2-3; D not certain. The CDR3 is made up of 17 amino acids. The V gene lost 8 bases and the J gene lost 0 bases, with 21 bases spanning the gap. CDR1 and CDR2 (germline): MNHEY, SMNVEV (reference sequence). CDR3 bases: TGTGCCAGCCCCTGCGACGAGCCAGAGATTAGCACAGATACGCAGTATTTT. It encodes CASPCDEPEISTDTQYF.

This clonotype was counted once. The rearrangement uses TRBV27 and TRBJ1-1; D remains ambiguous. The V gene's germline CDR1 is MNHEY and CDR2 SMNVEV (reference sequence). The CDR3 covers 13 residues. V was pared by 6 bases and J by 1 base, with 9 bases between. The chain's CDR3 is CASSRMGNTEAFF. CDR3 bases: TGTGCCAGCAGCAGAATGGGGAACACTGAAGCTTTCTTT.

The J gene is TRBJ1-1, the V gene TRBV7-9; D ambiguous. Germline V gives CDR1 SEHNR, CDR2 FQNEAQ (reference sequence). V was cut by 0 bases and J by 6 bases, with 5 bases left in between. The CDR3 sequence is 12 residues long. The chain's CDR3 is CASSLAPPEAFF. DNA for the CDR3: TGTGCCAGCAGCTTAGCCCCCCCTGAAGCTTTCTTT.

The chain recombines TRBV15 with TRBJ2-1; the match to TRBD2 covers 10 bases. V gave up 3 bases and J gave up 7 bases; unmatched junction bases: 12. This CDR3 comprises 17 residues. From germline, CDR1 is LNHNV and CDR2 YYDKDF (reference sequence). The DNA for the CDR3 is TGTGCCACCAGCAGGTTATCAGCGGGAGGGCCGAGGAATGAGCAGTTCTTC. This translates into CATSRLSAGGPRNEQFF.

For the CDR3, the DNA is TGTGCCGGGGTTCCGGATCCCCAAGAGACCCAGTACTTC. This encodes CAGVPDPQETQYF. The rearrangement joins TRBV7-9 to TRBJ2-5; no definite D call. V dropped 11 bases and J dropped 1 base, with 14 bases sitting between them. CDR1 and CDR2 (germline): SEHNR, FQNEAQ (reference sequence). This CDR3 spans 13 amino acids.

The rearrangement joins TRBV20-1 to TRBJ2-5; 10 bases fit TRBD2. Germline assignment: CDR1 DFQATT and CDR2 SNEGSKA (reference sequence). Germline trimming cut 1 base from V and 8 bases from J; bases unmatched to any gene: 4. The CDR3 loop spans 13 amino acids. The CDR3 is CSARGLAGFTQYF. Here the CDR3 DNA reads TGCAGTGCTAGAGGACTAGCGGGCTTTACCCAGTACTTC.

The chain links TRBV24-1 to TRBJ2-5; D unclear. Trimming took off 3 bases at V and 5 bases at J, with 6 bases between the two ends. This CDR3 comprises 12 residues. Germline values: CDR1 KGHDR, CDR2 SFDVKD. The CDR3 loop is CATSDTSETQYF. The CDR3 region has the DNA TGTGCCACCAGTGATACCAGCGAGACCCAGTACTTC.

A few counts support this clonotype. The chain couples TRBV9 to TRBJ1-4; tentatively, D is TRBD1 (5 bases). This CDR3 comprises 15 residues. The germline V gene has CDR1 SGDLS and CDR2 YYNGEE. V was cut by 5 bases and J by 7 bases, with 18 bases left in between. CDR3 amino acids: CASSTRTGRGEKLFF. The CDR3 coding sequence is TGTGCCAGCAGTACACGGACGGGAAGGGGTGAAAAACTGTTTTTT.

This clonotype showed up just a few times. The chain carries TRBV10-3 and TRBJ1-2, with D uncertain. The V end was cut by 10 bases, the J end by 6 bases, with 18 bases between. CDR1 is ENHRY, CDR2 SYGVKD, per germline. CDR3 length: 13 amino acids. The CDR3 sequence is CATNTETTNGYTF. The CDR3 DNA is TGTGCCACCAACACTGAAACGACTAATGGCTACACCTTC.

In DNA, the CDR3 is TGTGCCAGCAGCTTAGGGGTAGGCGGCCGAGGATCCAATGAGCAGTTCTTC. Its translation: CASSLGVGGRGSNEQFF. The chain couples TRBV7-9 to TRBJ2-1; D gene ambiguous. Germline CDR1 reads SEHNR; CDR2 reads FQNEAQ (reference sequence). CDR3 length equals 17 residues. V was clipped by 1 base and J by 6 bases, with 19 bases between them.

In this sample, this clonotype turned up a few times. This chain joins TRBV20-1 and TRBJ2-7; TRBD1 agrees at 8 bases. Per germline, CDR1 DFQATT and CDR2 SNEGSKA (reference sequence). This CDR3 region has 15 residues. V lost 1 base to trimming and J lost 0 bases; unmatched junction nucleotides: 5. The CDR3 sequence: CSARGDRTASYEQYF. The CDR3 DNA reads as TGCAGTGCTAGAGGGGACAGGACAGCCTCCTACGAGCAGTACTTC.

The V and J genes are TRBV6-1 and TRBJ2-4; D gene uncertain. The CDR3 runs to 11 residues. Germline V gives CDR1 MNHNS, CDR2 SASEGT. Trimming removed 4 bases at V and 9 bases at J, with 7 bases between. CDR3: CASSALGIQYF. In DNA form, the CDR3 reads TGTGCCAGCAGTGCCCTTGGCATTCAGTACTTC.

The gene calls are TRBV14 and TRBJ2-4, with unresolved D. Germline CDR1 SGHDN, CDR2 FVKESK. This CDR3 contains 13 residues. V lost 0 bases to trimming and J lost 6 bases, with 6 bases between them. The CDR3 DNA is TGTGCCAGCAGCCAAGAACGCGGAAACATTCAGTACTTC. It yields the protein CASSQERGNIQYF.

In its sample, this clonotype was seen a few times. The V and J genes are TRBV5-1 and TRBJ2-3; D perhaps matches TRBD2 (6 bases). Germline CDR1 SGHRS, CDR2 YFSETQ. This CDR3 is built from 15 residues. Trimming removed 0 bases from V and 2 bases from J, with 10 bases in between. The CDR3 sequence is CASSLGLALTDTQYF. The CDR3 DNA follows: TGCGCCAGCAGCTTGGGTCTAGCGCTCACAGATACGCAGTATTTT.